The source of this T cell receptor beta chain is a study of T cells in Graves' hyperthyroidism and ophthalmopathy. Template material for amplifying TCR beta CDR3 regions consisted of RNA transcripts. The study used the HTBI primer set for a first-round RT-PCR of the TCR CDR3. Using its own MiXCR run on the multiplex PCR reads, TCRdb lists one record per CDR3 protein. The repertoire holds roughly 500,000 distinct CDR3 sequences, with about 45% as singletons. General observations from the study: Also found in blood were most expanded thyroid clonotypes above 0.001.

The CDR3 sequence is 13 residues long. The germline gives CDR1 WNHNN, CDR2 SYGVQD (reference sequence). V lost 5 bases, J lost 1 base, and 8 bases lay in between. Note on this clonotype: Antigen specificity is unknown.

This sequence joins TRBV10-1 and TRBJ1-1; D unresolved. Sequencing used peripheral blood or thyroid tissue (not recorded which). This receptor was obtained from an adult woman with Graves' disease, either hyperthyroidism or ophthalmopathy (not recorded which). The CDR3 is CASSSKQNTEAFF. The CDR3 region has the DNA TGCGCCAGCAGTTCCAAACAGAACACTGAAGCTTTCTTT.